The rows below give T cell receptor beta chains drawn from one sample of a study of blood T cell repertoires in COVID-19. This table comes from immunoSEQ multiplex PCR, and its TCRdb copy is limited to in-frame clones, with some not included. The sample carries under 200,000 clones, around 85% recorded once. The sequencing input was PBMCs or T cells enriched from blood (not recorded which). These receptors were taken from a woman aged 40 to 55 with acute COVID-19. Both conserved end residues are part of each CDR3.

j_call,v_call,cdr3_aa
TRBJ2-1,TRBV29-1,CSGDVAGGRNEQFF
TRBJ2-2,TRBV2,CASRPSGRETGELFF
TRBJ1-3,TRBV6-5,CASKKEAGRDTIYF
TRBJ2-1,TRBV9,CASSFIAGANEQFF
TRBJ1-2,TRBV2,CASSGNTSPGSYYGYTF
TRBJ1-2,TRBV25-1,CASSEGPGQAYGYTF
TRBJ1-2,TRBV30,CAWSAMDRGLGYTF
TRBJ1-6,TRBV5-6,CASSFRSSSPLHF
TRBJ1-1,TRBV30,CAWSVPDRTNTEAFF
TRBJ1-2,TRBV5-5,CASSQLDRDSNYGYTF
TRBJ1-1,TRBV12-5,CASGGDTEAFF
TRBJ2-7,TRBV4-1,CASSHPPKRELIEQYF
TRBJ2-7,TRBV7-9,CASSFRTSGGREQYF
TRBJ1-1,TRBV18,CASSPGLPYEAFF
TRBJ1-2,TRBV6-1,CASSEARGQVGSGYTF
TRBJ2-6,TRBV30,CAWNSRAGQGASGSGANVLTF
TRBJ1-2,TRBV6-5,CASSRRENYGYTF
TRBJ1-2,TRBV19,CASNPGGHWGDGYTF
TRBJ1-6,TRBV11-2,CASSLDRSYGSSYNSPLHF
TRBJ2-1,TRBV19,CASSLRASPFQFF
TRBJ2-3,TRBV24-1,CATSDPSGRGTDTQYF
TRBJ2-1,TRBV7-9,CASSLAATYNEQFF
TRBJ1-1,TRBV6-5,CASSLLGGTEAFF
TRBJ1-6,TRBV30,CAWGLGTYLGSYNSPLHF
TRBJ2-1,TRBV19,CASSIGGSVYNEQFF
TRBJ1-2,TRBV12-3/TRBV12-4,CASRTGIYGYTF
TRBJ1-2,TRBV19,CASSIGTGSDGYTF
TRBJ2-2,TRBV5-1,CASSLEVVRGNTGELFF
TRBJ1-2,TRBV19,CASSIETVRSYGYTF
TRBJ1-6,TRBV27,CASSFVSPGRRSPLHF
TRBJ2-5,TRBV4-1,CASSHVAGVQETQYF
TRBJ1-2,TRBV19,CASSIGDRGRNGYTF
TRBJ2-1,TRBV27,CASSGLAESSYNEQFF
TRBJ1-2,TRBV2,CARGTGGDYGYTF
TRBJ1-1,TRBV14,CASSQTANTEAFF
TRBJ2-1,TRBV5-5,CASSTFRASSYNEQFF
TRBJ2-3,TRBV4-1,CASSHDTGNTQYF
TRBJ2-1,TRBV7-9,CASSLVTYGRINEQFF
TRBJ2-1,TRBV6-1,CASSDFGGREYNEQFF
TRBJ1-3,TRBV6-5,CASRVEPSSGNTIYF
TRBJ2-2,TRBV27,CASSRLKTGVYTGELFF
TRBJ2-1,TRBV12-3/TRBV12-4,CASSLKREQQFF
TRBJ2-1,TRBV15,CATSSRLEAYNEQFF
TRBJ1-4,TRBV15,CATSSSTGAVEKLFF
TRBJ2-1,TRBV30,CKRTSGRAGPMYEQFF
TRBJ1-1,TRBV6-5,CASSYSQEREHTEAFF
TRBJ1-1,TRBV2,CASSEARLGTEAFF
TRBJ1-2,TRBV9,CASSLLRQGSGYTF
TRBJ2-4,TRBV5-1,CASSSSGSDIQYF
TRBJ2-5,TRBV4-1,CASSQGAPGETQYF
TRBJ1-5,TRBV27,CASSPGWGQIQPQHF
TRBJ2-2,TRBV13,CASSPDSSDTGELFF